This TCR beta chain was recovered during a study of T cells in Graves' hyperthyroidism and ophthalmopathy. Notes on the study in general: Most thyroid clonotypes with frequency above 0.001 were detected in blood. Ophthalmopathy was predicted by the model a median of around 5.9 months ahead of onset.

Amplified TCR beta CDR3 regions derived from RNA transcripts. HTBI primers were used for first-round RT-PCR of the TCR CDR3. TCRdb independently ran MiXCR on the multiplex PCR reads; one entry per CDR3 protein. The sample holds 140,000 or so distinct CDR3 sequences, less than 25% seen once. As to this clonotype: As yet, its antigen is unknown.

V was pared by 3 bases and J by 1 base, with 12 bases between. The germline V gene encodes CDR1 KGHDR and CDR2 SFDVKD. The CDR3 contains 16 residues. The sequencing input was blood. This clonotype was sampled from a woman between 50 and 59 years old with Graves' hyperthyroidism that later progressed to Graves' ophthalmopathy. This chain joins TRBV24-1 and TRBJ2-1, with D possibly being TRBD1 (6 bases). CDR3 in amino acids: CATSDNRAGSYNEQFF. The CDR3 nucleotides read TGTGCCACCAGTGATAACAGGGCTGGTTCCTACAATGAGCAGTTCTTC.